A single sample is the source of the 27 T cell receptor beta chains below, sequenced in a study of T cell responses to AZD1222 COVID-19 vaccine. Sequencing used immunoSEQ multiplex PCR; TCRdb keeps in-frame clones, though not all of them. The sample includes approximately 110,000 clones, 70% to 85% seen only once; the top ten take roughly 6.2%. The sample here was peripheral blood, taken on day 0 of AZD1222 vaccination. Source of these receptors: an adult in good health.

The chain carries TRBV9 and TRBJ1-1; TRBD1 matches 7 bases. Germline CDR1 reads SGDLS; CDR2 reads YYNGEE. With V trimmed by 4 bases and J by 6 bases, 3 bases remained unmatched. The CDR3 runs 12 residues. The chain's CDR3 is CASSRDRPEAFF. The DNA of the CDR3 is TGTGCCAGCAGCCGGGACAGACCTGAAGCTTTCTTT.

The rearrangement joins TRBV19 to TRBJ2-7; D not certain. The CDR3 has 13 residues. Germline CDR1 LNHDA, CDR2 SQIVND (reference sequence). V was cut by 1 base and J by 3 bases, with 7 bases left in between. CDR3 nucleotides: TGTGCCAGTAGTATAGTTCCGGGCTACGAGCAGTACTTC. Translating it yields CASSIVPGYEQYF.

The chain recombines TRBV6-5 with TRBJ1-2; 8 nucleotides match TRBD1. V lost 10 bases and J lost 2; bases outside the gene matches: 12. Per the germline V gene, CDR1 is MNHEY and CDR2 is SVGAGI. The CDR3 is 15 amino acids. CDR3 nucleotides: TGTGCCACCAGGACAGGGAACTACGCAAACTATGGCTACACCTTC. Its protein product is CATRTGNYANYGYTF.

The rearrangement links TRBV2 to TRBJ2-7; D is unclear. Germline V gene sequence: CDR1 SNHLY, CDR2 FYNNEI. The CDR3 is 10 amino acids. The V end was cut by 8 bases, the J end by 2 bases, with 4 bases between. The CDR3: CASGAYEQYF. The DNA for the CDR3 is TGTGCCAGCGGCGCCTACGAGCAGTACTTC.

The rearrangement uses TRBV2 and TRBJ2-3, with 13 bases that match TRBD2. In germline, CDR1 is SNHLY, CDR2 FYNNEI. The V gene end was trimmed by 7 bases and the J gene end by 5 bases; junction bases not matched to a gene: 9. This CDR3 comprises 16 residues. The CDR3 region has the DNA TGTGCCAGCAACCCTACTAGCGGGGGGGCAATAGATACGCAGTATTTT. Translating gives CASNPTSGGAIDTQYF. The whole variable domain, remainder taken from reference TRBV2 and TRBJ2-3, is EPEVTQTPSHQVTQMGQEVILRCVPISNHLYFYWYRQILGQKVEFLVSFYNNEISEKSEIFDDQFSVERPDGSNFTLKIRSTKLEDSAMYFCASNPTSGGAIDTQYFGPGTRLTVL.

The V call is TRBV30, the J call TRBJ1-2; weak D call: TRBD1 (5 bases). The CDR3 loop spans 11 amino acids. Germline values: CDR1 GTSNPN, CDR2 SVGIG (reference sequence). The V gene lost 4 bases and the J gene lost 8 bases, with 11 bases spanning the gap. CDR3 region: CAWMGGGGYTF. The DNA of the CDR3 is TGTGCCTGGATGGGGGGTGGCGGCTACACCTTC.

J is TRBJ1-1 and V is TRBV5-5; possible D gene TRBD1, 5 bases. V lost 2 bases and J 7 bases, leaving 12 bases between the germline ends. This CDR3 region has 13 residues. Germline values: CDR1 SGHKS, CDR2 YYEKEE (reference sequence). The CDR3 coding sequence is TGTGCCAGCAGCTTTGCCAGGGTTGATGAAGCTTTCTTT. Its protein is CASSFARVDEAFF.

CDR3 in amino acids: CASSDSGRGSYNEQFF. The DNA for the CDR3 is TGTGCCAGCAGTGACTCTGGCAGGGGTTCCTACAATGAGCAGTTCTTC. This chain joins TRBV6-4 and TRBJ2-1; tentative D call: TRBD1 (6 bases). CDR3 size: 16 residues. Germline V gene lookup returns CDR1 MRHNA and CDR2 SNTAGT. The ends were cut back, 0 bases at V and 1 base at J, with 10 bases in the middle.

The chain combines TRBV9 with TRBJ1-1; 9 nucleotides match TRBD1. The CDR3 is 15 amino acids. V lost 4 bases to trimming and J lost 5 bases; unmatched junction nucleotides: 9. Germline assignment: CDR1 SGDLS and CDR2 YYNGEE. The DNA of the CDR3 is TGTGCCAGCAGCTTGGGACAGGGTTCAACTACTGAAGCTTTCTTT. Translation gives CASSLGQGSTTEAFF.

The chain recombines TRBV2 with TRBJ1-1; D call uncertain. Trimming took off 11 bases at V and 2 bases at J, with 18 bases between the two ends. The CDR3 is 14 amino acids. Germline V lookup: CDR1 SNHLY, CDR2 FYNNEI. CDR3 nucleotides: TGTGCCGGTGGTGGTACAAACCCCAACACTGAAGCTTTCTTT. Its translation is CAGGGTNPNTEAFF. Drawing the rest from reference TRBV2 and TRBJ1-1, the complete variable domain is EPEVTQTPSHQVTQMGQEVILRCVPISNHLYFYWYRQILGQKVEFLVSFYNNEISEKSEIFDDQFSVERPDGSNFTLKIRSTKLEDSAMYFCAGGGTNPNTEAFFGQGTRLTVV.

With respect to this clone: Other DNA variants within this sample encode the same CDR3. The chain uses TRBV19 and TRBJ1-2; D remains unclear. V gave up 3 bases and J gave up 8 bases, with 13 bases separating them. The germline V gene has CDR1 LNHDA and CDR2 SQIVND (reference sequence). The CDR3 runs 13 residues. Here the CDR3 reads CASSIGVSGGYTF. CDR3 nucleotides: TGTGCCAGTAGTATCGGGGTCAGCGGCGGCTACACCTTC. Full variable domain (missing parts from reference TRBV19 and TRBJ1-2): DGGITQSPKYLFRKEGQNVTLSCEQNLNHDAMYWYRQDPGQGLRLIYYSQIVNDFQKGDIAEGYSVSREKKESFPLTVTSAQKNPTAFYLCASSIGVSGGYTFGSGTRLTVV.

J is TRBJ2-7 and V is TRBV11-2; D is ambiguous. V was pared by 2 bases and J by 3 bases, with 14 bases between. The CDR3 extends over 15 amino acids. CDR1 SGHAT and CDR2 FQNNGV come from the germline V gene. The CDR3 nucleotides are TGTGCCAGCAGCTTAAGCCGGGTTGAGAGCTACGAGCAGTACTTC. It translates to CASSLSRVESYEQYF. The complete variable domain, with remaining parts taken from reference TRBV11-2 and TRBJ2-7, reads EAGVAQSPRYKIIEKRQSVAFWCNPISGHATLYWYQQILGQGPKLLIQFQNNGVVDDSQLPKDRFSAERLKGVDSTLKIQPAKLEDSAVYLCASSLSRVESYEQYFGPGTRLTVT.

V gene TRBV5-1 combines with J gene TRBJ1-2; 12 bases align to TRBD1. After removal of 4 bases from V and 5 bases from J, the junction contained 12 bases not matched to a gene. The germline V gene encodes CDR1 SGHRS and CDR2 YFSETQ. The CDR3 is 17 residues long. CDR3 amino acids: CASSTGTGGLTGYGYTF. The CDR3, as DNA: TGCGCCAGCAGCACCGGGACAGGGGGCTTGACGGGGTATGGCTACACCTTC.

The rearrangement joins TRBV29-1 to TRBJ2-7; the match to TRBD2 covers 9 bases. The CDR3 has 19 amino acids. Unmatched junction bases numbered 18, after V lost 1 base and J lost 2 bases. Germline V gene sequence: CDR1 SQVTM, CDR2 ANQGSEA. CDR3 nucleotide sequence: TGCAGCGTTGAAGTGTCCCCCGGGACTAGCAAGAAGGGTCCCTACGAGCAGTACTTC. Translation gives CSVEVSPGTSKKGPYEQYF.

The genes are TRBV5-5 and TRBJ1-2; D unclear. The length of the CDR3 is 13 residues. Trimming removed 1 base at V and 6 bases at J, with 10 bases between. Germline-derived CDR1 and CDR2 are SGHKS and YYEKEE (reference sequence). The CDR3 bases are TGTGCCAGCAGCTTGCCTTGGCGCCATGGCTACACCTTC. Amino acids: CASSLPWRHGYTF.

This clone was counted a single time. The rearrangement joins TRBV4-1 to TRBJ1-2, with 8 bases identical to TRBD1. CDR1 and CDR2 (germline): MGHRA, YSYEKL. The CDR3 has 14 residues. Trimming cost V 1 base and J 8 bases; bases outside gene matches: 6. CDR3 loop: CASSQAGTGVGYTF. For the CDR3, the DNA is TGCGCCAGCAGCCAAGCCGGGACAGGAGTAGGCTACACCTTC.

CDR3 region: CASSRQSNTGELFF. As DNA, the CDR3 is TGTGCCAGCAGTAGACAGTCGAACACCGGGGAGCTGTTTTTT. The genes are TRBV2 and TRBJ2-2; D is perhaps TRBD1 (5 bases). The V gene's germline CDR1 is SNHLY and CDR2 FYNNEI. V was pared by 5 bases and J by 0 bases, with 7 bases between. The CDR3 has 14 residues. Looking up the rest from reference TRBV2 and TRBJ2-2 gives the full variable domain: EPEVTQTPSHQVTQMGQEVILRCVPISNHLYFYWYRQILGQKVEFLVSFYNNEISEKSEIFDDQFSVERPDGSNFTLKIRSTKLEDSAMYFCASSRQSNTGELFFGEGSRLTVL.

The table lists this clone with a few counts. The chain uses TRBV7-2 and TRBJ2-1; 10 nucleotides align to TRBD1. The CDR3 loop spans 15 amino acids. Trimming at V came to 5 bases and at J to 7 bases, leaving 8 bases not matched to a gene. In germline, CDR1 is SGHTA, CDR2 FQGNSA. The DNA for the CDR3 is TGTGCCAGCAGCCCATGGGACAGGGGAGGTAATGAGCAGTTCTTC. Amino acids: CASSPWDRGGNEQFF.

Written as DNA, the CDR3 is TGTGCCTGGAGTCTGAGGGAGGGATCCTACAATGAGCAGTTCTTC. Translation: CAWSLREGSYNEQFF. The chain joins TRBV30 to TRBJ2-1; 7 nucleotides agree with TRBD2. This CDR3 region has 15 residues. V lost 2 bases, J lost 1 base, and 5 bases stayed unmatched. The germline CDR1 and CDR2 sequences are GTSNPN and SVGIG (reference sequence).

The chain recombines TRBV6-1 with TRBJ2-7; D possibly matches TRBD1 or TRBD2 (5 bases each). The CDR3 runs to 16 residues. Germline CDR1 MNHNS, CDR2 SASEGT. The V end lost 0 bases, the J end lost 1 base, and 13 bases lay between the germline ends. The DNA for the CDR3 is TGTGCCAGCAGTGAAGCGGTAGGGGACGGATCCTACGAGCAGTACTTC. It specifies CASSEAVGDGSYEQYF.

The chain is built from TRBV5-1 and TRBJ1-1; TRBD1 might be the D (5 bases). Trimming stripped 5 bases from V and 10 bases from J, with 18 bases between. From germline, CDR1 is SGHRS and CDR2 YFSETQ. CDR3 length: 13 residues. In nucleotides, the CDR3 is TGCGCCAGCAGACGTTCGGGGATCACAGGAGCTTTCTTT. It specifies CASRRSGITGAFF. Using reference TRBV5-1 and TRBJ1-1 for the parts outside the CDR3, the full variable domain is KAGVTQTPRYLIKTRGQQVTLSCSPISGHRSVSWYQQTPGQGLQFLFEYFSETQRNKGNFPGRFSGRQFSNSRSEMNVSTLELGDSALYLCASRRSGITGAFFGQGTRLTVV.

The chain employs TRBV5-1 and TRBJ2-5; 7 bases are shared with TRBD2. Trimming cost V 0 bases and J 1 base; bases outside gene matches: 6. Germline-derived CDR1 and CDR2 are SGHRS and YFSETQ. The CDR3 is 16 amino acids. This chain's CDR3 is CASSLGGGGPQETQYF. The DNA of the CDR3 is TGCGCCAGCAGCTTGGGTGGGGGGGGTCCCCAAGAGACCCAGTACTTC.

The chain carries TRBV9 and TRBJ2-2, with 8 bases lining up with TRBD2. Germline CDR1 reads SGDLS; CDR2 reads YYNGEE. J lost 8 bases, V lost 3 bases, and 3 bases had no gene match. This CDR3 contains 13 residues. The CDR3 coding sequence is TGTGCCAGCAGCGCCGGGACTAGGGGGGAGCTGTTTTTT. The encoded protein is CASSAGTRGELFF.

The CDR3 nucleotides read TGTGCCAGCAGTCCCACGGGGGATGAGCAGTTCTTC. Translated, it gives CASSPTGDEQFF. The chain couples TRBV6-5 to TRBJ2-1, with TRBD2 as a possible D gene (6 bases). Trimming took 5 bases from V and 8 from J, leaving 10 bases between them. This CDR3 contains 12 residues. Germline-derived CDR1 and CDR2 are MNHEY and SVGAGI.

V and J are TRBV7-2 and TRBJ1-2, with 10 nucleotides matching TRBD1. CDR1 is SGHTA, CDR2 FQGNSA, per germline. V gave up 5 bases and J gave up 4 bases; unmatched junction bases: 13. The CDR3 is made up of 17 amino acids. The CDR3 here is CASSMTGGYMKSYGYTF. The CDR3 bases are TGTGCCAGCAGCATGACAGGGGGCTATATGAAAAGCTATGGCTACACCTTC.

The CDR3 sequence: CASTPEGVGTGELFF. The DNA for the CDR3 is TGTGCCAGCACCCCAGAGGGGGTAGGCACCGGGGAGCTGTTTTTT. The rearrangement links TRBV3-1 (or the pseudogene TRBV3-2) to TRBJ2-2, with D tentatively TRBD1 (6 bases). CDR1 is LGHDT, CDR2 YNNKEL, per germline (reference sequence). The CDR3 loop spans 15 amino acids. The ends were cut back, 7 bases at V and 4 bases at J, with 16 bases in the middle.

The V gene is TRBV2, the J gene TRBJ2-1; D gene uncertain. V was pared by 2 bases and J by 6 bases, with 5 bases between. This CDR3 region has 12 residues. The germline gives CDR1 SNHLY, CDR2 FYNNEI. This CDR3 reads CASSEQPNEQFF. CDR3 coding DNA: TGTGCCAGCAGTGAACAGCCCAATGAGCAGTTCTTC.